This entry features one TCR beta chain sequence. This sample is drawn from a study of human CD8 memory T cell subsets. UMI-labeled 5' RACE was used to make TCR beta libraries. TCRdb reworked the 5' RACE reads into one entry per CDR3 protein, no DNA. Its clone listing holds 19,000 or so distinct CDR3 sequences. The CDR3 sequence is 15 residues long. The sequencing input was CD8+ stem-like memory T cells (TSCM and TCM) sorted from PBMCs. Subset noted: stem-like memory CD8 T cells (TSTEM), CCR7+ PD-1- TIGIT-. The J gene is TRBJ2-3, the V gene TRBV12-3 or TRBV12-4; TCRdb picks TRBD2, but there is no DNA to check that call. The receptor was derived from a human donor in good health. CDR3: CASSFIAGSTDTQYF.